This T cell receptor beta chain appears in the sequencing data of a study of cytomegalovirus exposure and HLA in healthy donors. V gave up 3 bases and J gave up 4 bases, with 10 bases separating them. Germline V gives CDR1 SGHTA, CDR2 FQGTGA. This CDR3 spans 15 amino acids. Primers for the PCR totalled 60 Vbeta and 13 Jbeta. The method was immunoSEQ multiplex PCR; TCRdb's version includes in-frame clones alone and lacks a portion of them. The sample yields fewer than 150,000 clones, around 77% seen once. Sequencing was carried out using PBMCs. The chain combines TRBV7-3 with TRBJ1-6, with a weak D call TRBD1 (6 bases). The TCR was taken from a man between 45 and 60 years old in good health and CMV-seronegative. The chain's CDR3 is CASSLDSRYNSPLHF. The CDR3 nucleotides read TGTGCCAGCAGCTTGGACAGTCGATATAATTCACCCCTCCACTTT.